This entry lists 18 T cell receptor beta chains sequenced from one sample in a study of cytomegalovirus exposure and HLA in healthy donors. 60 Vbeta and 13 Jbeta primers were used in PCR. Clones were read by immunoSEQ multiplex PCR, and TCRdb kept only the in-frame ones, dropping some. The data hold some 170,000 clones, with approximately 9.5% observed a single time. The material sequenced was PBMCs. The receptors originated from a woman younger than 45 in good health and CMV-seropositive.

This clone was seen a few times. The chain combines TRBV9 with TRBJ2-1, with TRBD2 matching over 9 bases. Trimming took 3 bases from V and 4 from J; bases not matched to a gene: 11. Germline V CDR1 and CDR2: SGDLS, YYNGEE. The CDR3 extends over 17 amino acids. The CDR3 is CASSEDLSGLAYNEQFF. In DNA, the CDR3 is TGTGCCAGCAGCGAGGACTTGTCGGGACTAGCTTACAATGAGCAGTTCTTC.

The chain uses TRBV5-1 and TRBJ2-7; 10 bases are a match to TRBD1. In germline, CDR1 is SGHRS, CDR2 YFSETQ. The CDR3 has 14 residues. The V and J ends lost 2 bases and 6 bases, in that order; junction bases with no gene match: 5. The CDR3 coding sequence is TGCGCCAGCAGCTTCCGGGACAGGGGCGTCGAGCAGTACTTC. The encoded protein is CASSFRDRGVEQYF.

The V call is TRBV19, the J call TRBJ2-2; 8 bases align to TRBD1. CDR1 and CDR2 from the germline V gene are LNHDA and SQIVND (reference sequence). The CDR3 has 17 amino acids. J was trimmed by 3 bases and V by 7 bases; bases with no gene match: 13. This CDR3 reads CASTQGPSTGDTGELFF. CDR3 nucleotides: TGTGCCAGTACCCAGGGCCCGTCGACAGGGGACACCGGGGAGCTGTTTTTT.

This clone was counted only a few times. The rearrangement uses TRBV18 and TRBJ1-1; D is possibly TRBD1 (5 bases). Trimming pared 4 bases from V and 1 base from J, leaving 13 bases between. This CDR3 contains 15 residues. CDR1 and CDR2 from the germline V gene are KGHSH and LQKENI. The CDR3 bases are TGTGCCAGCTCACTAACCTTTGACAGGAACACTGAAGCTTTCTTT. As protein: CASSLTFDRNTEAFF.

In regard to this clone: No conserved phenylalanine or tryptophan is present at the end of the CDR3, so a read error is the likely explanation. This chain connects TRBV27 to TRBJ2-7, with TRBD2 matching over 8 bases. With 3 bases clipped from V and 6 bases from J, the junction kept 4 bases outside the gene matches. The CDR3 loop spans 13 amino acids. Per germline, CDR1 MNHEY and CDR2 SMNVEV (reference sequence). In nucleotides, the CDR3 is TGTGCCAGCAGTTTGGGGACTAGAGGCGAGCAGTACCTC. Translating gives CASSLGTRGEQYL.

The sample holds a few counts of this clone. The rearrangement links TRBV23-1 to TRBJ2-7; D gene unclear. TRBV23-1 is assigned to the ORF class and has an uncertain function. The CDR3 has 14 residues. V lost 3 bases and J 0 bases, leaving 9 bases between the germline ends. CDR3 protein: CASSHPVSSYEQYF. CDR3 coding DNA: TGCGCCAGCAGTCATCCCGTTAGCTCCTACGAGCAGTACTTC.

This chain joins TRBV11-3 and TRBJ1-5, with D tentatively TRBD1 (6 bases). CDR1 SGHNT and CDR2 YENEEA come from the germline V gene. Trimming left V 2 bases short and J 5 bases short, with 13 bases between. The CDR3 sequence is 15 residues long. CDR3 sequence: CASSLPQGLDQPQHF. The CDR3 DNA reads as TGTGCCAGCAGCTTACCACAGGGACTAGATCAGCCCCAGCATTTT.

This chain joins TRBV18 and TRBJ2-5; D perhaps matches TRBD1 (5 bases). Germline-derived CDR1 and CDR2 are KGHSH and LQKENI. The CDR3 has 13 amino acids. The V and J ends lost 5 bases and 2 bases respectively, with 9 bases between them. The CDR3 region is CASSVGVQETQYF. As DNA, the CDR3 is TGTGCCAGCTCAGTAGGGGTTCAAGAGACCCAGTACTTC.

The rearrangement links TRBV30 to TRBJ1-2; a possible D gene is TRBD1 (6 bases). This CDR3 is built from 14 residues. Trimming took 4 bases from V and 1 from J, leaving 13 bases between them. Germline loops: CDR1 GTSNPN, CDR2 SVGIG (reference sequence). DNA for the CDR3: TGTGCCTGGATCCCAGGGGAGAATAACTATGGCTACACCTTC. Its protein product is CAWIPGENNYGYTF.

This chain uses TRBV5-1 with TRBJ2-1, with TRBD2 identical over 9 bases. The CDR3 loop spans 17 amino acids. Germline CDR1 reads SGHRS; CDR2 reads YFSETQ. Losses at the gene ends were 4 bases for V and 6 bases for J; bases not matched to a gene: 14. In DNA, the CDR3 is TGCGCCAGCAGCGATACTCTAGCGGGGTTACGATTCAATGAGCAGTTCTTC. Amino acid sequence: CASSDTLAGLRFNEQFF.

The chain uses TRBV2 and TRBJ2-7; 8 bases are shared with TRBD2. The CDR3 covers 13 residues. The V gene end was trimmed by 7 bases and the J gene end by 3 bases; junction bases not matched to a gene: 5. The germline gives CDR1 SNHLY, CDR2 FYNNEI. This chain's CDR3 is CASNEREFYEQYF. CDR3 bases: TGTGCCAGCAACGAGCGGGAGTTCTACGAGCAGTACTTC. The variable domain in full, with the rest retrieved from reference TRBV2 and TRBJ2-7, is EPEVTQTPSHQVTQMGQEVILRCVPISNHLYFYWYRQILGQKVEFLVSFYNNEISEKSEIFDDQFSVERPDGSNFTLKIRSTKLEDSAMYFCASNEREFYEQYFGPGTRLTVT.

The chain carries TRBV5-6 and TRBJ2-7; TRBD2 matches 8 bases. Trimming at V came to 5 bases and at J to 0 bases, leaving 7 bases not matched to a gene. Germline-derived CDR1 and CDR2 are SGHDT and YYEEEE. The CDR3 runs to 15 residues. The CDR3 spells CASRLTGTSSYEQYF. CDR3 bases: TGTGCCAGCAGACTAACCGGGACTAGCTCCTACGAGCAGTACTTC.

The chain uses TRBV7-6 and TRBJ2-5; 10 bases match TRBD1. Trimming at V came to 6 bases and at J to 5 bases, leaving 12 bases not matched to a gene. The length of the CDR3 is 16 residues. CDR1 is SGHVS and CDR2 is FNYEAQ in the germline V gene. The CDR3 region has the DNA TGTGCCAGCAGTCCGAACTTCGGACAGGGGGGTGAGACCCAGTACTTC. This encodes CASSPNFGQGGETQYF. Supplemented by reference TRBV7-6 and TRBJ2-5, the full variable domain reads GAGVSQSPRYKVTKRGQDVALRCDPISGHVSLYWYRQALGQGPEFLTYFNYEAQQDKSGLPNDRFSAERPEGSISTLTIQRTEQRDSAMYRCASSPNFGQGGETQYFGPGTRLLVL.

This clone was observed a handful of times. The rearrangement joins TRBV29-1 to TRBJ1-1; 7 bases are shared with TRBD1. The V and J ends lost 7 bases and 0 bases, in that order; junction bases with no gene match: 5. The germline V gene encodes CDR1 SQVTM and CDR2 ANQGSEA. The CDR3 consists of 13 residues. The CDR3 coding sequence is TGCAGCGCCCGACAGGGCCTGAACACTGAAGCTTTCTTT. It is translated as CSARQGLNTEAFF.

In this sample, this clone turned up a few times. J is TRBJ2-7 and V is TRBV29-1; tentatively, D is TRBD2 (5 bases). V gave up 4 bases and J gave up 7 bases, with 8 bases separating them. The CDR3 totals 10 residues. From germline, CDR1 is SQVTM and CDR2 ANQGSEA. The CDR3 DNA reads as TGCAGCGTTGGGGAGCGGGAGCAGTACTTC. Protein: CSVGEREQYF.

V usage is TRBV6-1 and J usage is TRBJ1-2; 7 bases line up with TRBD1. Germline CDR1 and CDR2: MNHNS and SASEGT. J was trimmed by 5 bases and V by 3 bases; bases with no gene match: 9. CDR3 length: 15 residues. The CDR3 is CASSETGQKYYGYTF. Written as DNA, the CDR3 is TGTGCCAGCAGTGAGACGGGACAGAAATATTATGGCTACACCTTC.

This clone was seen only a few times. V and J are TRBV5-1 and TRBJ1-5; maybe TRBD1 (6 bases). The V gene lost 0 bases and the J gene lost 5 bases, with 18 bases spanning the gap. This CDR3 spans 17 amino acids. Germline lookup yields CDR1 SGHRS and CDR2 YFSETQ. CDR3 nucleotides: TGCGCCAGCAGCTTGGGGTTCGGGGGGCCGGTACATCAGCCCCAGCATTTT. Protein product: CASSLGFGGPVHQPQHF.

This clone showed up just a few times. The chain links TRBV15 to TRBJ2-4; 8 bases line up with TRBD1. Trimming took 5 bases from V and 2 from J; bases not matched to a gene: 8. The CDR3 contains 16 residues. Germline lookup yields CDR1 LNHNV and CDR2 YYDKDF (reference sequence). The CDR3 is CATSGRGHSTKNIQYF. The CDR3 nucleotides read TGTGCCACCAGCGGCAGGGGGCACTCCACCAAAAACATTCAGTACTTC.